The source of this TCR beta chain is a study of radiotherapy plus CTLA-4 blockade in lung cancer. Study context: Objective responses emerged in about 20% of patients, and around 30% attained disease control.

The germline gives CDR1 MNHNY, CDR2 SVGAGI (reference sequence). Trimming cost V 4 bases and J 4 bases; bases outside gene matches: 2. The CDR3 totals 14 residues. Findings and caveats of the study: After treatment with radiotherapy plus ipilimumab, TCR clones that came from the tumor expanded in blood. Interferon-beta, together with early blood T cell clone dynamics, reportedly best predicted response.

This clone was counted once. Antigen specificity is unknown. People whose metastatic non-small-cell lung cancer was chemo-refractory got focal radiation along with CTLA-4 blockade by ipilimumab. Repertoires were generated with immunoSEQ multiplex PCR, while TCRdb's copy carries only in-frame clones and drops some. The table has approximately 50,000 clones, 70% to 85% seen once. This receptor was taken from a human donor with non-small cell lung cancer whose response to radiotherapy plus ipilimumab could not be evaluated. J is TRBJ1-5 and V is TRBV6-6, with 9 bases lining up with TRBD1. Sequencing was performed on peripheral blood, taken from a patient treated with radiotherapy plus ipilimumab. The CDR3 DNA follows: TGTGCCAGCAGTTCTGGGACAGGGAATCAGCCCCAGCATTTT. Residues: CASSSGTGNQPQHF.